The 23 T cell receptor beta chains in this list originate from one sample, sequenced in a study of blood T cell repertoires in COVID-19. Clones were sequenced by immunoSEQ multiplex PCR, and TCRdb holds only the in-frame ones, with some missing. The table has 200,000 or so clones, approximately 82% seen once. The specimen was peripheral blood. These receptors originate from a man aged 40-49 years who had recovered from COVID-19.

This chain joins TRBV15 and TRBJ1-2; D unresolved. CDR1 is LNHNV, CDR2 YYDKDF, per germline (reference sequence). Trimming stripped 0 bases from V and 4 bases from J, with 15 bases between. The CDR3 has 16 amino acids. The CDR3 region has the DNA TGTGCCACCAGCAGAGATCGAATTTCGGGGAGCTATGGCTACACCTTC. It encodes CATSRDRISGSYGYTF.

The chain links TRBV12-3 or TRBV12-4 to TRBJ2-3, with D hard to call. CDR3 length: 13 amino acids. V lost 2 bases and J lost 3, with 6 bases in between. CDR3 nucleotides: TGTGCCAGCAGTTTATCGCGGACAGATACGCAGTATTTT. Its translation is CASSLSRTDTQYF.

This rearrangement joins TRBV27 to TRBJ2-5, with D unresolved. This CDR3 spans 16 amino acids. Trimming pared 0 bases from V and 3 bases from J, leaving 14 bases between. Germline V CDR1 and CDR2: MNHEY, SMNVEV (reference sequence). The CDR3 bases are TGTGCCAGCAGTTTATCAACGCAGGCACCGAAAGAGACCCAGTACTTC. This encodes CASSLSTQAPKETQYF.

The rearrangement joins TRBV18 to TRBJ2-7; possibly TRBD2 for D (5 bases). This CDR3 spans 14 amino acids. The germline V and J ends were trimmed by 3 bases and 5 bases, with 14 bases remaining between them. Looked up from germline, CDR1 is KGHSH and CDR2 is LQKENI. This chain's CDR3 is CASSPRSGQDEQYF. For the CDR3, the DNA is TGTGCCAGCTCACCTCGCAGCGGCCAGGACGAGCAGTACTTC.

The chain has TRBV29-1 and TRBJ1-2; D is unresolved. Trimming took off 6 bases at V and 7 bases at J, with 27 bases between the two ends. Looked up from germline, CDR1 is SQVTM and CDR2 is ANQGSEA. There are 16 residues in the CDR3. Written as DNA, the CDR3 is TGCAGCGTGAATGGGCAGGTCCGAGGGTTGGTCTCTGGCTACACCTTC. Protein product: CSVNGQVRGLVSGYTF.

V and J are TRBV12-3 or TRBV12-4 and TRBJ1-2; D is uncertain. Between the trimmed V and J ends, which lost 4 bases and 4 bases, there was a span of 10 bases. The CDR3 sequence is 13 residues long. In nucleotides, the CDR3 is TGTGCCAGCAGTTCCTCGGTTTCCTATGGCTACACCTTC. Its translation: CASSSSVSYGYTF.

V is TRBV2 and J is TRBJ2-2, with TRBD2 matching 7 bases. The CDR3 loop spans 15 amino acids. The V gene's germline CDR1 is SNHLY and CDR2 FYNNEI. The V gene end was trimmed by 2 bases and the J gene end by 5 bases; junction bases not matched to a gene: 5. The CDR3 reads CASSEWGGPTGELFF. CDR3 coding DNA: TGTGCCAGCAGTGAATGGGGGGGACCGACCGGGGAGCTGTTTTTT.

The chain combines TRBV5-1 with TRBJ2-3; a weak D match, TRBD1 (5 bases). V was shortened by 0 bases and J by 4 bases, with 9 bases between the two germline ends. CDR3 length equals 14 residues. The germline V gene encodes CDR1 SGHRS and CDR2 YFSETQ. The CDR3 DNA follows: TGCGCCAGCAGCTTGGTCGAAGGGGCAGATACGCAGTATTTT. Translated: CASSLVEGADTQYF.

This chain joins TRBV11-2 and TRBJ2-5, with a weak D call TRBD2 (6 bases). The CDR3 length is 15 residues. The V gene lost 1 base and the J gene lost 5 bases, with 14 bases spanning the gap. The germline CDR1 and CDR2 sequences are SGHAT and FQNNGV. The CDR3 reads CASSLGLGAWETQYF. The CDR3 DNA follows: TGTGCCAGCAGCTTAGGACTAGGCGCTTGGGAGACCCAGTACTTC.

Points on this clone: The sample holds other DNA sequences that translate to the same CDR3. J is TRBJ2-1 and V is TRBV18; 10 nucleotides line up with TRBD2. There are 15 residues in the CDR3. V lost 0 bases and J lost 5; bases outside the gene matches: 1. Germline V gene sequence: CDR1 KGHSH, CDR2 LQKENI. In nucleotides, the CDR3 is TGTGCCAGCTCACCACCGAGCGGGAGGGACAATGAGCAGTTCTTC. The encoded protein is CASSPPSGRDNEQFF. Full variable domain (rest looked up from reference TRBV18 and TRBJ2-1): NAGVMQNPRHLVRRRGQEARLRCSPMKGHSHVYWYRQLPEEGLKFMVYLQKENIIDESGMPKERFSAEFPKEGPSILRIQQVVRGDSAAYFCASSPPSGRDNEQFFGPGTRLTVL.

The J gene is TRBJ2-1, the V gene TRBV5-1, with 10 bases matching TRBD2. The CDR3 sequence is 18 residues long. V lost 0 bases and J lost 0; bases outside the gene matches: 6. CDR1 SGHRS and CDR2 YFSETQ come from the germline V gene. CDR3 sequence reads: CASSLGLAGDYSYNEQFF. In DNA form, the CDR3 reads TGCGCCAGCAGCTTGGGGCTAGCGGGAGACTACTCCTACAATGAGCAGTTCTTC.

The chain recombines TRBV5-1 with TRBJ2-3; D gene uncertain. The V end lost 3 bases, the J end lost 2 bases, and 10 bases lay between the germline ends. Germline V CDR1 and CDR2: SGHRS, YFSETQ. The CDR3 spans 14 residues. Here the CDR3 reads CASSSGVTTDTQYF. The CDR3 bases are TGCGCCAGCAGCTCCGGTGTCACCACAGATACGCAGTATTTT.

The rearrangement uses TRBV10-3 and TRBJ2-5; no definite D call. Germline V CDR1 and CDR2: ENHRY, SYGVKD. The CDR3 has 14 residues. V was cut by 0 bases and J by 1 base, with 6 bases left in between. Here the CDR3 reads CAISESQAQETQYF. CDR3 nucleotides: TGTGCCATCAGTGAGTCCCAAGCCCAAGAGACCCAGTACTTC.

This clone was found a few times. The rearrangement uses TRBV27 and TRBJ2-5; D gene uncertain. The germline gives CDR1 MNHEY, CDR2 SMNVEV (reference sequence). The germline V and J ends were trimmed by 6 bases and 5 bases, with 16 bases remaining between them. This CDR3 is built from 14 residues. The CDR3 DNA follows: TGTGCCAGCAGCCCAACCTTGTGGGCCGAGACCCAGTACTTC. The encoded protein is CASSPTLWAETQYF.

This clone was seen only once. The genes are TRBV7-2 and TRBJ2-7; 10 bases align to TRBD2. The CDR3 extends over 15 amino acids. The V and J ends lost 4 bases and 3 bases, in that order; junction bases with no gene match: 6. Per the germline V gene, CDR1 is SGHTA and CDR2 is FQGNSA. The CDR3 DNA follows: TGTGCCAGCAGCTCCAGCGGGAGGGCGAGCTACGAGCAGTACTTC. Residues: CASSSSGRASYEQYF.

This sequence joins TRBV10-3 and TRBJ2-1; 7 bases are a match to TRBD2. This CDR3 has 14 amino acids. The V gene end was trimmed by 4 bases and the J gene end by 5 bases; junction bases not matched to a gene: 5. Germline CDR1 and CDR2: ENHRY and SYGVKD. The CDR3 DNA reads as TGTGCCATCAGTGGAGGACTAGGGAACAATGAGCAGTTCTTC. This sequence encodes CAISGGLGNNEQFF.

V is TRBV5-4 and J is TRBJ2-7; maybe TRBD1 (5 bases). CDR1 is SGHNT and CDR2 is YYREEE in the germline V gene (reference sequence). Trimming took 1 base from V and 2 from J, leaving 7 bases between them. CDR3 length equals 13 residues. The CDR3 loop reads CASSLQGPYEQYF. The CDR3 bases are TGTGCCAGCAGCTTGCAGGGCCCCTACGAGCAGTACTTC.

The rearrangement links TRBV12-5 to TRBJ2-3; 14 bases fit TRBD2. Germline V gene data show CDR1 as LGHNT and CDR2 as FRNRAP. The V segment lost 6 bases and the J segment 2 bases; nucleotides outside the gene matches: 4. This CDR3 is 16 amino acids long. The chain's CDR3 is CASGPGLAGDTDTQYF. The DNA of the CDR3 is TGTGCTAGTGGGCCGGGACTAGCGGGGGACACAGATACGCAGTATTTT.

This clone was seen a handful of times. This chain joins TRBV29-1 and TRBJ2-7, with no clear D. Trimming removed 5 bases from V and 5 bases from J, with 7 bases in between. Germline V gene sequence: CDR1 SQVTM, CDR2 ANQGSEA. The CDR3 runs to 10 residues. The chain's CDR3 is CSVLSDEQYF. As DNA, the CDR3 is TGCAGCGTTCTTTCCGACGAGCAGTACTTC.

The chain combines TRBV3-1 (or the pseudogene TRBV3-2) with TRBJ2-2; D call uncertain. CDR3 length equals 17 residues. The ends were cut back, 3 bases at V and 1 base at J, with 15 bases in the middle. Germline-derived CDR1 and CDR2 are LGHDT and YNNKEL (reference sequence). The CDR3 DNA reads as TGTGCCAGCAGCCATATCGCGCGTGGGCAGAACACCGGGGAGCTGTTTTTT. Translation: CASSHIARGQNTGELFF.

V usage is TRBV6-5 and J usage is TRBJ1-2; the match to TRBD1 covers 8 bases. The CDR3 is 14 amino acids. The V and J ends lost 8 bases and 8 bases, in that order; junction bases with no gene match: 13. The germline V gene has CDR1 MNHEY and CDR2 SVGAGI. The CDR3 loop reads CASGYRQGPGGYTF. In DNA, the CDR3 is TGTGCCAGCGGCTACCGACAGGGGCCAGGCGGCTACACCTTC.

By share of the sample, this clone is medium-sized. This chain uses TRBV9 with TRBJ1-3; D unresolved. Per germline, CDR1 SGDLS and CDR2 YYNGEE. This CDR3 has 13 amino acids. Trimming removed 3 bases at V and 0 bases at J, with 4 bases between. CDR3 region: CASSANSGNTIYF. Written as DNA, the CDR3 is TGTGCCAGCAGCGCAAACTCTGGAAACACCATATATTTT.

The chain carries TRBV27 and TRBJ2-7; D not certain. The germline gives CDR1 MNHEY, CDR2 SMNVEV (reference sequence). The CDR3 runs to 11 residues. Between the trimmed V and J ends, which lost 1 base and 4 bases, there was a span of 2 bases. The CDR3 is CASSLLYEQYF. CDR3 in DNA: TGTGCCAGCAGTTTATTATACGAGCAGTACTTC.